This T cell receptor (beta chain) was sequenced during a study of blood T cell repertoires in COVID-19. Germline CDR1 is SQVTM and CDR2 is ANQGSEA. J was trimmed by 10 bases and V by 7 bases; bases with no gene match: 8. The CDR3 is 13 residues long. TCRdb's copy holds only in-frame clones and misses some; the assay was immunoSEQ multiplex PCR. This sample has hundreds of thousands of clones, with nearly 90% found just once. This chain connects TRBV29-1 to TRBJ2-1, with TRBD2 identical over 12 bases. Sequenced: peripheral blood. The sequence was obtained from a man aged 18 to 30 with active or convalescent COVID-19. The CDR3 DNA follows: TGCAGCGCGCCACTAGCGGGAGGATTCGAGCAGTTCTTC. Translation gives CSAPLAGGFEQFF.